Below are 30 T cell receptor beta chains sequenced from a single sample in a study of blood T cell repertoires in COVID-19. Clones were sequenced by immunoSEQ multiplex PCR, and TCRdb holds only the in-frame ones, with some missing. The sample contains some 430,000 clones, 80% to 95% of which appear only once. Sequenced: PBMCs or T cells enriched from blood (not recorded which). Receptors were obtained from a young man who had recovered from COVID-19.

The chain recombines TRBV19 with TRBJ1-1; D gene ambiguous. The ends were cut back, 0 bases at V and 1 base at J, with 6 bases in the middle. The V gene's germline CDR1 is LNHDA and CDR2 SQIVND (reference sequence). The CDR3 totals 14 residues. For the CDR3, the DNA is TGTGCCAGTAGTATAGATCCAGGGAACACTGAAGCTTTCTTT. It specifies CASSIDPGNTEAFF.

The chain is built from TRBV30 and TRBJ1-5; TRBD1 might be the D (5 bases). V lost 2 bases, J lost 7 bases, and 15 bases lay in between. Germline CDR1 GTSNPN, CDR2 SVGIG (reference sequence). This CDR3 comprises 14 residues. The CDR3 protein is CAWSPSSGVQPQHF. In DNA, the CDR3 is TGTGCCTGGAGTCCTTCTTCGGGGGTGCAGCCCCAGCATTTT.

This clone was observed a handful of times. The rearrangement joins TRBV21-1 to TRBJ1-4. TRBV21-1 is a listed pseudogene. The CDR3 runs to 16 residues. In nucleotides, the CDR3 is TGTGCCAGCAGCAAGGCAGCCTCTCGGGCTAATGAAAAACTGTTTTTT. Protein product: CASSKAASRANEKLFF.

This rearrangement joins TRBV28 to TRBJ2-5, with TRBD2 matching 12 bases. Per the germline V gene, CDR1 is MDHEN and CDR2 is SYDVKM. This CDR3 has 15 residues. V was pared by 5 bases and J by 2 bases, with 3 bases of the junction left unmatched. CDR3 sequence: CASSTSGRQQETQYF. As DNA, the CDR3 is TGTGCCAGCAGTACTAGCGGGAGGCAACAAGAGACCCAGTACTTC.

J is TRBJ2-5 and V is TRBV7-8; D is unresolved. The CDR3 covers 14 residues. Germline loops: CDR1 SGHVS, CDR2 FQNEAQ. The ends were cut back, 5 bases at V and 5 bases at J, with 15 bases in the middle. This CDR3 is CASSRDSFGETQYF. The CDR3 DNA is TGTGCCAGCAGCCGTGACTCCTTCGGGGAGACCCAGTACTTC.

This sequence joins TRBV5-3 and TRBJ2-7; TRBD2 agrees at 8 bases. TRBV5-3 is an ORF, and what it does is uncertain. The V segment lost 6 bases and the J segment 5 bases; nucleotides outside the gene matches: 7. The CDR3 is 13 amino acids. The CDR3 DNA is TGTGCCAGAAACAAGGGACTAGTCCACGAGCAGTACTTC. Translating gives CARNKGLVHEQYF.

The chain uses TRBV27 and TRBJ2-5, with D possibly being TRBD1 (6 bases). From germline, CDR1 is MNHEY and CDR2 SMNVEV (reference sequence). V lost 2 bases and J 12 bases, leaving 19 bases between the germline ends. The CDR3 covers 14 residues. Here the CDR3 reads CASSLAGGGSRKYF. The CDR3 nucleotides are TGTGCCAGCAGTTTAGCTGGGGGCGGCTCTCGAAAGTACTTC.

This clone was observed a single time. The chain recombines TRBV12-3 or TRBV12-4 with TRBJ2-5; D gene unclear. The CDR3 contains 13 residues. The V end was cut by 3 bases, the J end by 0 bases, with 5 bases between. The CDR3 DNA sequence: TGTGCCAGCAGTTTGCGGTACCAAGAGACCCAGTACTTC. Amino acid sequence: CASSLRYQETQYF.

The rearrangement links TRBV7-8 to TRBJ2-1; TRBD2 matches at 9 bases. V lost 1 base and J lost 7; bases outside the gene matches: 5. The germline CDR1 and CDR2 sequences are SGHVS and FQNEAQ. The CDR3 has 15 residues. The CDR3 DNA is TGTGCCAGCAGCTTAGGGGCTAGCGGGATAAATGAGCAGTTCTTC. Translated: CASSLGASGINEQFF.

The chain carries TRBV5-8 and TRBJ1-2; 9 bases map to TRBD1. This CDR3 has 15 amino acids. Trimming at V came to 3 bases and at J to 0 bases, leaving 3 bases not matched to a gene. Germline loops: CDR1 SGHTS, CDR2 YDEGEE. CDR3 in amino acids: CASSWGQGTNYGYTF. Here the CDR3 DNA reads TGTGCCAGCAGCTGGGGACAGGGCACTAACTATGGCTACACCTTC.

The genes are TRBV18 and TRBJ1-1, with TRBD1 matching over 7 bases. This CDR3 region has 13 residues. The V segment lost 5 bases and the J segment 2 bases; nucleotides outside the gene matches: 2. CDR1 KGHSH and CDR2 LQKENI come from the germline V gene. The CDR3 coding sequence is TGTGCCAGCTCAGGGGACAGAAACACTGAAGCTTTCTTT. The encoded protein is CASSGDRNTEAFF. Together with reference TRBV18 and TRBJ1-1, the CDR3 gives the full variable domain: NAGVMQNPRHLVRRRGQEARLRCSPMKGHSHVYWYRQLPEEGLKFMVYLQKENIIDESGMPKERFSAEFPKEGPSILRIQQVVRGDSAAYFCASSGDRNTEAFFGQGTRLTVV.

This clone has just one count. The chain is built from TRBV7-3 and TRBJ1-2, with D unresolved. The germline V gene encodes CDR1 SGHTA and CDR2 FQGTGA. The CDR3 has 13 amino acids. Trimming stripped 1 base from V and 7 bases from J, with 10 bases between. The CDR3 coding sequence is TGTGCCAGCAGCTTAATCCTTGGTAGTGGCTACACCTTC. Translated: CASSLILGSGYTF.

CDR3 DNA: TGTGCCATCGGAAGGGGGTCGGCTGGAAACACCATATATTTT. This encodes CAIGRGSAGNTIYF. V is TRBV10-3 and J is TRBJ1-3; maybe TRBD1 (6 bases). This CDR3 is built from 14 residues. Trimming left V 8 bases short and J 2 bases short, with 13 bases between. Germline-derived CDR1 and CDR2 are ENHRY and SYGVKD.

The CDR3 DNA reads as TGCAGCGTGGGGGGGGACAGGGTAGACACTGAAGCTTTCTTT. Translated: CSVGGDRVDTEAFF. V and J are TRBV29-1 and TRBJ1-1; TRBD1 matches at 9 bases. Germline V gene sequence: CDR1 SQVTM, CDR2 ANQGSEA. CDR3 length: 14 amino acids. V lost 6 bases, J lost 3 bases, and 8 bases stayed unmatched.

The rearrangement links TRBV2 to TRBJ1-4, with a tentative D call TRBD1 (6 bases). The CDR3 has 15 amino acids. Germline V lookup: CDR1 SNHLY, CDR2 FYNNEI. Trimming took 4 bases from V and 7 from J, leaving 16 bases between them. This chain's CDR3 is CASSALTGFGEKLFF. CDR3 DNA sequence: TGTGCCAGCAGTGCGCTTACAGGGTTTGGTGAAAAACTGTTTTTT.

The V and J genes are TRBV2 and TRBJ1-6; 9 nucleotides agree with TRBD1. Germline loops: CDR1 SNHLY, CDR2 FYNNEI. The CDR3 is 14 amino acids. Trimming cost V 6 bases and J 9 bases; bases outside gene matches: 6. The CDR3 DNA reads TGTGCCAGCAGGAGGACAGGGGTTGGTTCACCCCTCCACTTT. It translates to CASRRTGVGSPLHF. The full variable domain, with the rest looked up from reference TRBV2 and TRBJ1-6, is EPEVTQTPSHQVTQMGQEVILRCVPISNHLYFYWYRQILGQKVEFLVSFYNNEISEKSEIFDDQFSVERPDGSNFTLKIRSTKLEDSAMYFCASRRTGVGSPLHFGNGTRLTVT.

The rearrangement joins TRBV19 to TRBJ2-3; 8 bases map to TRBD2. CDR3 length equals 15 residues. V shed 6 bases, J shed 2 bases, and the junction held 7 bases outside the gene matches. Germline lookup yields CDR1 LNHDA and CDR2 SQIVND (reference sequence). The CDR3 is CASSRSLADTDTQYF. As DNA, the CDR3 is TGTGCCAGTAGCCGGTCACTAGCGGACACAGATACGCAGTATTTT.

The chain is built from TRBV3-1 (or the pseudogene TRBV3-2) and TRBJ2-7; TRBD2 aligns across 10 bases. CDR3 size: 16 residues. V shed 6 bases, J shed 3 bases, and the junction held 11 bases outside the gene matches. The germline V gene encodes CDR1 LGHDT and CDR2 YNNKEL (reference sequence). CDR3 sequence reads: CASSYQDSGRNYEQYF. In nucleotides, the CDR3 is TGTGCCAGCAGTTACCAGGATAGCGGGAGGAACTACGAGCAGTACTTC.

The genes are TRBV6-1 and TRBJ1-2; D is unclear. The V end lost 0 bases, the J end lost 4 bases, and 9 bases lay between the germline ends. CDR3 length: 14 residues. Germline V CDR1 and CDR2: MNHNS, SASEGT. The CDR3 is CASSEARTAYGYTF. CDR3 bases: TGTGCCAGCAGTGAAGCGAGGACTGCCTATGGCTACACCTTC.

The chain has TRBV15 and TRBJ2-3; maybe TRBD2 (6 bases). V was shortened by 5 bases and J by 4 bases, with 10 bases between the two germline ends. Per the germline V gene, CDR1 is LNHNV and CDR2 is YYDKDF (reference sequence). This CDR3 is 13 amino acids long. In nucleotides, the CDR3 is TGTGCCACCAGCGGGGGACTCGCAGATACGCAGTATTTT. It is translated as CATSGGLADTQYF. Drawing the rest from reference TRBV15 and TRBJ2-3, the complete variable domain is DAMVIQNPRYQVTQFGKPVTLSCSQTLNHNVMYWYQQKSSQAPKLLFHYYDKDFNNEADTPDNFQSRRPNTSFCFLDIRSPGLGDTAMYLCATSGGLADTQYFGPGTRLTVL.

The chain recombines TRBV3-1 (or the pseudogene TRBV3-2) with TRBJ1-5, with D unclear. V was trimmed by 1 base and J by 5 bases, leaving 9 bases between them. This CDR3 comprises 14 residues. Germline V gene data show CDR1 as LGHDT and CDR2 as YNNKEL (reference sequence). CDR3 region: CASSQGLADQPQHF. CDR3 bases: TGTGCCAGCAGCCAAGGGCTGGCTGATCAGCCCCAGCATTTT.

The chain links TRBV5-4 to TRBJ1-1; D unresolved. The ends were cut back, 2 bases at V and 1 base at J, with 6 bases in the middle. The CDR3 loop spans 13 amino acids. Germline V CDR1 and CDR2: SGHNT, YYREEE (reference sequence). CDR3 sequence (DNA): TGTGCCAGCAGCTTACCAGAGAACACTGAAGCTTTCTTT. The encoded protein is CASSLPENTEAFF.

This chain links TRBV24-1 with TRBJ2-2, with 8 bases identical to TRBD2. The length of the CDR3 is 16 residues. Germline V gene data show CDR1 as KGHDR and CDR2 as SFDVKD. Trimming cost V 1 base and J 4 bases; bases outside gene matches: 4. The CDR3 sequence is CATSDFNSGVTGELFF. For the CDR3, the DNA is TGTGCCACCAGTGATTTTAATAGCGGGGTCACCGGGGAGCTGTTTTTT.

This chain uses TRBV12-3 or TRBV12-4 with TRBJ1-5, with 9 bases matching TRBD1. After removal of 5 bases from V and 6 bases from J, the junction contained 2 bases not matched to a gene. The CDR3 loop spans 13 amino acids. Here the CDR3 DNA reads TGTGCCAGCAGTAACAGGGGGCCTCAGCCCCAGCATTTT. Protein product: CASSNRGPQPQHF.

Only a few counts were recorded for this clone. The chain links TRBV7-9 to TRBJ1-5; 7 nucleotides line up with TRBD1. Germline lookup yields CDR1 SEHNR and CDR2 FQNEAQ (reference sequence). The CDR3 is made up of 14 amino acids. Trimming took 5 bases from V and 7 from J; bases not matched to a gene: 8. The CDR3 sequence: CASSPEGGGQPQHF. In DNA form, the CDR3 reads TGTGCCAGCAGCCCGGAAGGGGGCGGCCAGCCCCAGCATTTT.

The chain is built from TRBV20-1 and TRBJ2-3; 11 bases match TRBD2. CDR1 is DFQATT, CDR2 SNEGSKA, per germline (reference sequence). J was trimmed by 3 bases and V by 3 bases; bases with no gene match: 8. CDR3 length: 16 amino acids. DNA of the CDR3: TGCAGTGCTAGTATTGGACTAGCGGGCCTAACAGATACGCAGTATTTT. Translating gives CSASIGLAGLTDTQYF.

Regarding this clone: The identical CDR3 is also encoded by other nucleotide sequences in the sample. This chain uses TRBV2 with TRBJ1-5; 8 bases fit TRBD1. This CDR3 contains 14 residues. Germline-derived CDR1 and CDR2 are SNHLY and FYNNEI. Trimming removed 4 bases from V and 2 bases from J; junction bases left unmatched: 1. CDR3 nucleotides: TGTGCCAGCAGTGCGGACAGGGGCAATCAGCCCCAGCATTTT. It encodes CASSADRGNQPQHF.

This chain joins TRBV5-1 and TRBJ1-6; TRBD1 might be the D (5 bases). V was pared by 0 bases and J by 7 bases, with 8 bases between. Germline V gene lookup returns CDR1 SGHRS and CDR2 YFSETQ. The CDR3 has 14 residues. CDR3 bases: TGCGCCAGCAGCTTGGATGACAGAAATTCACCCCTCCACTTT. It translates to CASSLDDRNSPLHF.

The V call is TRBV3-1 (or the pseudogene TRBV3-2), the J call TRBJ2-2; 10 nucleotides agree with TRBD1. Germline V gene lookup returns CDR1 LGHDT and CDR2 YNNKEL (reference sequence). The CDR3 spans 16 residues. The ends lost 4 bases at V and 4 bases at J; junction bases unmatched: 6. The CDR3 DNA reads as TGTGCCAGCAGCCGGAAGGGACAGGGGCTCACCGGGGAGCTGTTTTTT. It encodes CASSRKGQGLTGELFF.

The genes are TRBV24-1 and TRBJ1-1; no clear D. Germline CDR1 is KGHDR and CDR2 is SFDVKD. The CDR3 spans 12 residues. V lost 5 bases, J lost 6 bases, and 9 bases lay in between. This CDR3 reads CATSGGGPEAFF. Written as DNA, the CDR3 is TGTGCCACCAGTGGGGGAGGCCCTGAAGCTTTCTTT.